This T cell receptor beta chain was profiled in a study of T cell repertoires in cytomegalovirus infection. Study at large: Public TCR beta signatures indicated both CMV infection and matching HLA type. Study-level findings and limits: Dominant in the ex vivo response were TCR beta clonotypes restricted by HLA-C and specific for CMV.

After removal of 2 bases from V and 5 bases from J, the junction contained 5 bases not matched to a gene. Germline loops: CDR1 MDHEN, CDR2 SYDVKM. The CDR3 consists of 14 residues. One entry per CDR3 protein results from TCRdb running MiXCR on the reads. The top ten hold around 7.6% of the sample, which has around 630,000 distinct CDR3 sequences, roughly 24% seen once. As regards this clonotype: The antigen remains undetermined.

This chain connects TRBV28 to TRBJ2-5, with 7 positions matching TRBD1. The clonotype was recovered from a human donor in good health (CMV status not recorded). Some clones in this sample may be carry-over from other donors' samples. Material: CD8+ T cells from PBMCs. This chain's CDR3 is CASSLIGGYETQYF. DNA for the CDR3: TGTGCCAGCAGTTTAATAGGGGGCTATGAGACCCAGTACTTC.